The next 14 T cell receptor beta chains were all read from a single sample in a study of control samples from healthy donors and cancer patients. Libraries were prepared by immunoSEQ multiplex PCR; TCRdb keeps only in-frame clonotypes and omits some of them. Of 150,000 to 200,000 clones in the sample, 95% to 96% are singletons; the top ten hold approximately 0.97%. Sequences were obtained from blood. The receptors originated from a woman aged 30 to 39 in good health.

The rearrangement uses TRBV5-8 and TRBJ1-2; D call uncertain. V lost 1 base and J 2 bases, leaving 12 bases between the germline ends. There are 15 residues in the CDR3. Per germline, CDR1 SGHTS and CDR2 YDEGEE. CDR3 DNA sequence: TGTGCCAGCAGCTTGTTGGGCGGGTGGAACTATGGCTACACCTTC. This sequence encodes CASSLLGGWNYGYTF.

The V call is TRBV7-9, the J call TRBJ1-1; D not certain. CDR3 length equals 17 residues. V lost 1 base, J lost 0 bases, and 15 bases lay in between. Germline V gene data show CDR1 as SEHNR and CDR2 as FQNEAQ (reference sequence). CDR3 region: CASSLDGSANMNTEAFF. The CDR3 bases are TGTGCCAGCAGCTTAGATGGGTCGGCTAACATGAACACTGAAGCTTTCTTT.

The CDR3 DNA sequence: TGTGCCAGGGGGGGCTTGGGACAGGAGTCCTACGAGCAGTACTTC. Residues: CARGGLGQESYEQYF. The chain links TRBV2 to TRBJ2-7; TRBD1 aligns across 8 bases. Losses at the gene ends were 9 bases for V and 1 base for J; bases not matched to a gene: 11. Germline CDR1 and CDR2: SNHLY and FYNNEI. CDR3 length: 15 amino acids.

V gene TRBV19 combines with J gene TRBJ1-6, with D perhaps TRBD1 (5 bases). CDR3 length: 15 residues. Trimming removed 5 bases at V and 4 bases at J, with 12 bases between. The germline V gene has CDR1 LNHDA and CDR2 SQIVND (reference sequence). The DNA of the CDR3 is TGTGCCAGTAGTCCGGGGACGGATTATAATTCACCCCTCCACTTT. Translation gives CASSPGTDYNSPLHF. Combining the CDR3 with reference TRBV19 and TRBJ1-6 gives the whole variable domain DGGITQSPKYLFRKEGQNVTLSCEQNLNHDAMYWYRQDPGQGLRLIYYSQIVNDFQKGDIAEGYSVSREKKESFPLTVTSAQKNPTAFYLCASSPGTDYNSPLHFGNGTRLTVT.

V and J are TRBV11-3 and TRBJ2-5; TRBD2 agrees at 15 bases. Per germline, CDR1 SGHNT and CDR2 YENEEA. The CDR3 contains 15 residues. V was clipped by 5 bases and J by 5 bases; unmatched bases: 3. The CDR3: CASSPGLAGGETQYF. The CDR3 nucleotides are TGTGCCAGCAGCCCGGGACTAGCGGGAGGCGAGACCCAGTACTTC.

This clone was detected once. CDR3 sequence reads: CASRQDNEKLFF. As DNA, the CDR3 is TGTGCCAGCAGACAGGATAATGAAAAACTGTTTTTT. The chain joins TRBV7-9 to TRBJ1-4; D possibly corresponds to TRBD1 (5 bases). The germline CDR1 and CDR2 sequences are SEHNR and FQNEAQ (reference sequence). The CDR3 consists of 12 residues. V was pared by 6 bases and J by 4 bases, with 6 bases between.

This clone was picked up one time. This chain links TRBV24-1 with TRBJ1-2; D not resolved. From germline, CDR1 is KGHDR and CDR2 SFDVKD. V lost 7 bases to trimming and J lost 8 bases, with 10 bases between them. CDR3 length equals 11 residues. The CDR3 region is CATSGGAGYTF. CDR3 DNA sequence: TGTGCCACCAGCGGAGGAGCGGGCTACACCTTC.

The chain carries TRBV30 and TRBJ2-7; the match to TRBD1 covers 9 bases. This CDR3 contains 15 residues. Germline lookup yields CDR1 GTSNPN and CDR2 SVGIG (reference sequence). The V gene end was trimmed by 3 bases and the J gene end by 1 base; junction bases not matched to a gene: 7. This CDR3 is CAWSPIGQGSYEQYF. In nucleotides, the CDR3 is TGTGCCTGGAGCCCGATCGGACAGGGGTCCTACGAGCAGTACTTC.

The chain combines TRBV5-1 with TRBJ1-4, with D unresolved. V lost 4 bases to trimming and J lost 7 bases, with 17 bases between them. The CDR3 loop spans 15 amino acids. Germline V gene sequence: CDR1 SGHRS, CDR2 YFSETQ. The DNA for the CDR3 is TGCGCCAGCAGCCGTGATTGGGTCGAAATTGAAAAACTGTTTTTT. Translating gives CASSRDWVEIEKLFF. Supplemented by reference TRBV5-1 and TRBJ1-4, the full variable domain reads KAGVTQTPRYLIKTRGQQVTLSCSPISGHRSVSWYQQTPGQGLQFLFEYFSETQRNKGNFPGRFSGRQFSNSRSEMNVSTLELGDSALYLCASSRDWVEIEKLFFGSGTQLSVL.

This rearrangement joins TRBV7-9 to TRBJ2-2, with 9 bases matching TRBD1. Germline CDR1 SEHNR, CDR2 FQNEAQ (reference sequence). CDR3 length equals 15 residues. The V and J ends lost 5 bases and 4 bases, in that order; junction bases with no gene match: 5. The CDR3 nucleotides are TGTGCCAGCAGCCACGACAGGGGGGCCACCGGGGAGCTGTTTTTT. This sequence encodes CASSHDRGATGELFF.

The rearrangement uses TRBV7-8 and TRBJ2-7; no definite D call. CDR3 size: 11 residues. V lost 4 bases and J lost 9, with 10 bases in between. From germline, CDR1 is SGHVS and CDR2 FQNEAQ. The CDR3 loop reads CASSSTMGQYF. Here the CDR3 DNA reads TGTGCCAGCAGCTCCACAATGGGGCAGTACTTC. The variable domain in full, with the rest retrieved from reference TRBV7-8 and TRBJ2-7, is GAGVSQSPRYKVAKRGQDVALRCDPISGHVSLFWYQQALGQGPEFLTYFQNEAQLDKSGLPSDRFFAERPEGSVSTLKIQRTQQEDSAVYLCASSSTMGQYFGPGTRLTVT.

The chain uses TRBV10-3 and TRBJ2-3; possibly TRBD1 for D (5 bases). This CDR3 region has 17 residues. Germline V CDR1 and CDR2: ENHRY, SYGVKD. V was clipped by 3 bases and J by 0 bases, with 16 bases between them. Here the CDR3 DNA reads TGTGCCATCAGTGAAGGGGAATTGGACCTTAGCACAGATACGCAGTATTTT. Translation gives CAISEGELDLSTDTQYF.

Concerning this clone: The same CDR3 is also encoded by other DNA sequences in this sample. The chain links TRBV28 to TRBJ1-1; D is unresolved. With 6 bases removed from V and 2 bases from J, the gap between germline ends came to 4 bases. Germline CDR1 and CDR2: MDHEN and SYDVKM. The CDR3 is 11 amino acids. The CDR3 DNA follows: TGTGCCAGCAGAGTCAACACTGAAGCTTTCTTT. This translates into CASRVNTEAFF.

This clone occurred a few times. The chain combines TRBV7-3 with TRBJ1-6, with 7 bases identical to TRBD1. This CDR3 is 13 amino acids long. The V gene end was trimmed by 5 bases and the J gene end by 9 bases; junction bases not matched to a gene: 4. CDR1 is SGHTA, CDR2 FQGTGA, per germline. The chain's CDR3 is CASSTGVGSPLHF. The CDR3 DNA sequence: TGTGCCAGCAGCACAGGGGTTGGTTCACCCCTCCACTTT.